This record covers a single T cell receptor beta chain. Its target antigen remains unknown. No per-base quality is available; no much larger clone lies one base away. This record comes from a study of cytomegalovirus exposure and HLA in healthy donors (dated by TCRdb to about 2017). Study-level background: According to a later analysis, the 100 to 150 validation repertoires were produced on the same platform as the 700 or so repertoires of the first cohort. Besides the first cohort of more than 650 subjects, a separate validation cohort made up of 90 to 150 different subjects was used. To predict cytomegalovirus infection status, the study brought together high-throughput TCR immunosequencing, statistical association of individual TCRs with disease status, and machine learning. The study was designed to test whether signatures of past pathogen exposure could be identified by cataloging public T cell receptors.

Donors formed part of the validation cohort, which comprised some 120 subjects and was distinct from the first cohort of several hundred subjects. Study-wide conclusions, independent of this receptor: In both the original and validation cohorts, the classifier was reported to diagnose cytomegalovirus status with high specificity and sensitivity. Subsequent analysis determined that TCRs grouped into clusters in the first cohort also showed a tendency toward co-occurrence across the approximately 110 validation repertoires, and 85% to 95% of cluster scores exceeded 0. The authors suggested that the approach could potentially be generalized to other disease states and immunological phenotypes. A total of about 150 TCR beta chains were listed by the study as associated with cytomegalovirus. Across donors, most TCR sequences were observed very rarely, whereas some public TCRs were present in many individuals. A few of the identified cytomegalovirus-associated TCR beta chains were confirmed in vitro to be specific for cytomegalovirus antigens. A later analysis had no HLA typing for the validation cohort, so co-occurrence there was scored across all 120 repertoires.

Receptor libraries were prepared by the immunoSEQ multiplex PCR assay. The published analysis was carried out like this. A statistical classification framework was developed to diagnose cytomegalovirus status using the catalog of TCR beta chain sequences. What TCRdb holds here is the immuneACCESS table cut down to in-frame rearrangements. Part of the clones is not present; checked against another copy, under half of the missing clones reflect an unresolved V gene, and the others are unexplained. V and J calls and clone size follow that table, whereas D and trimming were derived from the DNA. Here the sample has roughly 56,000 clones; approximately 90% occur a single time. The ten largest make up about 1% of the sample. The CDR3 holds 15 amino acids from the cysteine to the phenylalanine. The CDR3 DNA has 45 bases and is translated from base 1. The germline ends are 13 bases apart after V is trimmed by 0 bases and J by 4 bases. CDR1 and CDR2 are drawn from the germline V gene: SQVTM, ANQGSEA.

The sequence is built from TRBV29-1 and TRBJ1-3; the D region possibly corresponds to TRBD1 (6 bases align). The specimen sequenced was PBMCs. The clonotype was recovered from a man aged 18 to 29 in good health and CMV-seronegative. Read as DNA, the sequence is TGCAGCGTTGAAGACGCAGACAGGCCCGGAAACACCATATATTTT. The encoded protein is CSVEDADRPGNTIYF.